The sequence of this T cell receptor (beta chain) was determined in a study of human T cells and chemical hapten exposure. Study-wide context: Yields of TCR per sample differed, chiefly owing to small differences in pooled library volume. Overall study findings and caveats: DPC sensitization produced no change in TCRs with frequency above 1 in 1000.

Concerning this clonotype: Its matching antigen is unknown.

The library labeled individual cDNA molecules by adding unique molecular identifiers to them. Per the original methods: Samples held a median of approximately 94,000 TCRs, range about 23,224–700,000. TCRdb called the 5' RACE reads again in MiXCR, with one record for every CDR3 protein. V and J calls and clone size were set by TCRdb, not the authors. The sample shows over 95,000 distinct CDR3 sequences, 15% to 20% of them seen only once. It was from unfractionated whole blood that total RNA was extracted. The V end lost 4 bases, the J end lost 3 bases, and 11 bases lay between the germline ends. The CDR3 runs to 13 residues. Germline V CDR1 and CDR2: SQVTM, ANQGSEA.

This sequence was found in a human donor in good health. The rearrangement joins TRBV29-1 to TRBJ2-3; D is perhaps TRBD1 or TRBD2 (5 bases each). The CDR3 DNA reads TGCAGCGTTGTACGAGGGGTAACAGATACGCAGTATTTT. This translates into CSVVRGVTDTQYF.